This T cell receptor beta chain was obtained from a study of CD8+CD57+ T cells in acquired aplastic anemia. The length of the CDR3 is 17 residues. After removal of 4 bases from V and 5 bases from J, the junction contained 13 bases not matched to a gene. Germline values: CDR1 SGDLS, CDR2 YYNGEE. In patients chosen for sequencing, flow cytometry had shown CD8+CD57+ cell expansion. Both TCR beta VDJ combination and CDR3 sequence profiling were carried out. Genomic DNA was the template for this profiling. Each CDR3 protein gets one entry after TCRdb re-called the reads with MiXCR. This table holds under 350,000 distinct CDR3 sequences, 50% to 65% found once.

The source of this sequence is a human donor with aplastic anemia. The rearrangement links TRBV9 to TRBJ2-1; 9 bases agree with TRBD1. The sequenced material came from sorted CD4+, CD8+, or CD8+CD57+ T cells (not recorded which) from PBMCs. Written as DNA, the CDR3 is TGTGCCAGCAGCCCGACGGACAGGGGACGCCCCAACAATGAGCAGTTCTTC. Protein sequence: CASSPTDRGRPNNEQFF.